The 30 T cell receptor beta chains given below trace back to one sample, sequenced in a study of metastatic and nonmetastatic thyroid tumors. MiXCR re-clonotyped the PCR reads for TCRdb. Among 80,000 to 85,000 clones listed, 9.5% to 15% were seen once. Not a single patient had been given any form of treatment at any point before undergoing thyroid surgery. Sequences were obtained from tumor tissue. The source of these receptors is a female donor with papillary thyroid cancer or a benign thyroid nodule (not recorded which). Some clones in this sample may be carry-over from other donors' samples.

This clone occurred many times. The CDR3 DNA is TGTGCCAGCAGCTTAGATCGAATGACTAGCGGGGCCCTCACAGATACGCAGTATTTT. It codes for CASSLDRMTSGALTDTQYF. The chain uses TRBV11-2 and TRBJ2-3, with 11 bases aligning to TRBD2. The CDR3 has 19 residues. Unmatched junction bases numbered 10, after V lost 0 bases and J lost 2 bases. Germline V gives CDR1 SGHAT, CDR2 FQNNGV. The full variable domain, with the rest looked up from reference TRBV11-2 and TRBJ2-3, is EAGVAQSPRYKIIEKRQSVAFWCNPISGHATLYWYQQILGQGPKLLIQFQNNGVVDDSQLPKDRFSAERLKGVDSTLKIQPAKLEDSAVYLCASSLDRMTSGALTDTQYFGPGTRLTVL.

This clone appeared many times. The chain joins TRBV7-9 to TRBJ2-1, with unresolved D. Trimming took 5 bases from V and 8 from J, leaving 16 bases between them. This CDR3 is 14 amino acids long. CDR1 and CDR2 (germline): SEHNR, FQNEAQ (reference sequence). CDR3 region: CASSPRSIFYEQFF. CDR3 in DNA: TGTGCCAGCAGCCCGCGATCGATCTTCTATGAGCAGTTCTTC.

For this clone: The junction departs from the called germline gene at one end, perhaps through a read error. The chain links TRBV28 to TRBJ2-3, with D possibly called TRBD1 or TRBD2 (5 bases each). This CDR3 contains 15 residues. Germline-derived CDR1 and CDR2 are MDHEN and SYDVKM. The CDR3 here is CDSSFGGPGTYTQYF. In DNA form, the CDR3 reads TGTGACAGCAGTTTTGGGGGTCCAGGCACATATACGCAGTATTTT. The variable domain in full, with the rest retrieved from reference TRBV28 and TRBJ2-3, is DVKVTQSSRYLVKRTGEKVFLECVQDMDHENMFWYRQDPGLGLRLIYFSYDVKMKEKGDIPEGYSVSREKKERFSLILESASTNQTSMYLCDSSFGGPGTYTQYFGPGTRLTVL.

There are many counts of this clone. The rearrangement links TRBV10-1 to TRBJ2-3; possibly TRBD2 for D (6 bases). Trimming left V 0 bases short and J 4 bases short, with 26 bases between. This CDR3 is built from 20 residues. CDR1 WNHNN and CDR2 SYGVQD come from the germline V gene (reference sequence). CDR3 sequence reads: CASSESMSPGRIIRADTQYF. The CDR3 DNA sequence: TGCGCCAGCAGTGAGTCGATGTCGCCCGGGAGAATAATCAGGGCAGATACGCAGTATTTT.

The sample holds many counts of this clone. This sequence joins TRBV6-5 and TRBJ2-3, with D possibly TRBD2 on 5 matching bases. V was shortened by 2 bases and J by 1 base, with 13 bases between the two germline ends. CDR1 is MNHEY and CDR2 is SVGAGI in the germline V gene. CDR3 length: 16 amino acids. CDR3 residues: CASSYVAGLCTDTQYF. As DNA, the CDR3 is TGTGCCAGCAGTTACGTTGCGGGCCTGTGCACAGATACGCAGTATTTT.

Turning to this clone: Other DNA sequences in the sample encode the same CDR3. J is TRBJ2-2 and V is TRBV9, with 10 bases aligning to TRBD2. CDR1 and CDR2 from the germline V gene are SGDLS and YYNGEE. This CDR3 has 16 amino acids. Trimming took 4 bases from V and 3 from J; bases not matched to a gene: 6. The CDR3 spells CASSLGTSGDTGELFF. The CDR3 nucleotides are TGTGCCAGCAGCCTAGGTACTAGCGGGGACACCGGGGAGCTGTTTTTT.

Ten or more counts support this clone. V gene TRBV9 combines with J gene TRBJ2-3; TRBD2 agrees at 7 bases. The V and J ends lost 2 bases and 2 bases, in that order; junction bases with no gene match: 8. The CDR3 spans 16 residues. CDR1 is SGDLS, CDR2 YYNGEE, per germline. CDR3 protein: CASSVRLATNTDTQYF. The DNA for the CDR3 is TGTGCCAGCAGCGTTCGACTAGCCACAAACACAGATACGCAGTATTTT.

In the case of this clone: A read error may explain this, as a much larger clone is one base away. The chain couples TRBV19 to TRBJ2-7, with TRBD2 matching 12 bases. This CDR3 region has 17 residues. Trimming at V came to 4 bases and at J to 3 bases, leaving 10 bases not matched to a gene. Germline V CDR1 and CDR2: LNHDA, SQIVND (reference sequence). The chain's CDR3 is CASSRETSGSAIYEQYF. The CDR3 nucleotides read TGTGCCAGTAGTAGGGAGACTAGCGGGAGTGCCATCTACGAGCAGTACTTC.

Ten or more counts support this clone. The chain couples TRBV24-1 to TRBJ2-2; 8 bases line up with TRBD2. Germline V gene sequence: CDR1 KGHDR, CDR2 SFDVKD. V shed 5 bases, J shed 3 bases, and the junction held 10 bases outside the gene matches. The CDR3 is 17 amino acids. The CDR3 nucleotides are TGTGCCACCAGTGGAAACAGCGGGAGATGGGACACCGGGGAGCTGTTTTTT. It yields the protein CATSGNSGRWDTGELFF.

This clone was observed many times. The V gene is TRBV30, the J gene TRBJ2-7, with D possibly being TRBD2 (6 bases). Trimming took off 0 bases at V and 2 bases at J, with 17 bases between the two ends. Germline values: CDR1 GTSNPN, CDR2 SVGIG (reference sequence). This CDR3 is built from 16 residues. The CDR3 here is CAWSVGTGVSAYEQYF. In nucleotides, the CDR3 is TGTGCCTGGAGTGTAGGGACGGGAGTATCCGCCTACGAGCAGTACTTC.

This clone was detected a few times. CDR3 in DNA: TGTGCCACCAGCATAAGTCACGGGGGGCAGACCCAGTACTTC. This encodes CATSISHGGQTQYF. This chain joins TRBV15 and TRBJ2-5; maybe TRBD2 (7 bases). The CDR3 totals 14 residues. V dropped 4 bases and J dropped 6 bases, with 15 bases sitting between them. Germline assignment: CDR1 LNHNV and CDR2 YYDKDF (reference sequence).

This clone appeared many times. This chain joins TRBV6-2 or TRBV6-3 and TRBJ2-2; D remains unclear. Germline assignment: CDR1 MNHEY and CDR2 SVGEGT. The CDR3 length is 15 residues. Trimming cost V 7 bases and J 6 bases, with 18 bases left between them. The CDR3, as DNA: TGTGCCAGCAACCCCGGGTGGACCCTGGCCGGGGAGCTGTTTTTT. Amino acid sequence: CASNPGWTLAGELFF.

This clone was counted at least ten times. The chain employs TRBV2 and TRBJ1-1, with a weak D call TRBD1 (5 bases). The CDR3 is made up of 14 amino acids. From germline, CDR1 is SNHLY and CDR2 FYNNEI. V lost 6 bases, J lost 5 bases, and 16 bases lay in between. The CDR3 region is CASRGDRGGTEAFF. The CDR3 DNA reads TGTGCCAGCAGAGGGGATAGGGGTGGGACTGAAGCTTTCTTT.

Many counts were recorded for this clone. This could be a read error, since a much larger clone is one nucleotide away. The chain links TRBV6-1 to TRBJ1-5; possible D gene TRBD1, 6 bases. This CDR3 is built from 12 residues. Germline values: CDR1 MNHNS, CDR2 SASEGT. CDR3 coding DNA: TGTGCCAGCAGTAGGGGGAATCAGCCCCTGCATTTT. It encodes CASSRGNQPLHF.

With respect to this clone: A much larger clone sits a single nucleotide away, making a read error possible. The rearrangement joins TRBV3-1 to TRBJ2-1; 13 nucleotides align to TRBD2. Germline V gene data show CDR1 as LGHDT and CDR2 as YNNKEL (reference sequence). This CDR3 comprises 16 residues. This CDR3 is CASSLRTSGGYNGQFF. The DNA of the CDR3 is TGTGCCAGCAGCCTCCGGACTAGCGGGGGATACAATGGGCAGTTCTTC.

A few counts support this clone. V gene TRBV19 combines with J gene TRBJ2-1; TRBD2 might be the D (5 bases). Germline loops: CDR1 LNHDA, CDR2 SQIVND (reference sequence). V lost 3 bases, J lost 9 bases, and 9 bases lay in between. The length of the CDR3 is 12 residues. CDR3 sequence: CASSISVSEQFF. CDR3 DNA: TGTGCCAGTAGTATTAGCGTGAGTGAGCAGTTCTTC.

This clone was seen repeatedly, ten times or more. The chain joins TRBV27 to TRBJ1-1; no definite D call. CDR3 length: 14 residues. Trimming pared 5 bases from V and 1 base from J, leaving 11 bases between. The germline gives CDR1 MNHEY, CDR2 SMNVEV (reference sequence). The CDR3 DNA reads TGTGCCAGCAGTCTGCAGCCGGGGAACACTGAAGCTTTCTTT. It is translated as CASSLQPGNTEAFF.

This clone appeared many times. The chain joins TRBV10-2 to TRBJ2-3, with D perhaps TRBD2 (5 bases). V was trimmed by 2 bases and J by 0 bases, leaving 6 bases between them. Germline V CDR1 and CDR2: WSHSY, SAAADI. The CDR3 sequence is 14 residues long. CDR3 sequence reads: CASSELASTDTQYF. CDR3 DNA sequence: TGCGCCAGCAGTGAGCTAGCTAGCACAGATACGCAGTATTTT.

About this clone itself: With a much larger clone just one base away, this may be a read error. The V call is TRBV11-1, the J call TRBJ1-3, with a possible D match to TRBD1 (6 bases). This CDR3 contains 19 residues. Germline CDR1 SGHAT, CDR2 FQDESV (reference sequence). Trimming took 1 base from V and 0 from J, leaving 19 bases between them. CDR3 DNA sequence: TGTGCCAGCAGCTTAGATTGCGGACAGCCTAAGAGCTCTGGAAACACCATATATTTT. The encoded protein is CASSLDCGQPKSSGNTIYF.

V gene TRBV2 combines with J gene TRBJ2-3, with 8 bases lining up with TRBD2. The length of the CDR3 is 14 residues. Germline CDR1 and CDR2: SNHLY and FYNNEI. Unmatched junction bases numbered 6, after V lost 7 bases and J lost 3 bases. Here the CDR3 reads CASMTSVGTDTQYF. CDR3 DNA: TGTGCCAGCATGACTAGCGTCGGAACAGATACGCAGTATTTT.

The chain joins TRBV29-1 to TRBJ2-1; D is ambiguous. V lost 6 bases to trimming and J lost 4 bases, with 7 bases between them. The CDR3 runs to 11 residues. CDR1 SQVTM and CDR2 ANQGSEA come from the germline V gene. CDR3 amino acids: CSVLSYNEQFF. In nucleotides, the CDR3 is TGCAGCGTCCTATCGTACAATGAGCAGTTCTTC.

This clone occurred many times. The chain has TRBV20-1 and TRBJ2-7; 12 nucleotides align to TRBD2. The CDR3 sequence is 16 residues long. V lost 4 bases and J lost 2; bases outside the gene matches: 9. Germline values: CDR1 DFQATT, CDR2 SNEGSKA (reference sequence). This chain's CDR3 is CSAMGLAGGRAYEQYF. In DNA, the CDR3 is TGCAGTGCTATGGGGCTAGCGGGAGGGAGGGCCTACGAGCAGTACTTC.

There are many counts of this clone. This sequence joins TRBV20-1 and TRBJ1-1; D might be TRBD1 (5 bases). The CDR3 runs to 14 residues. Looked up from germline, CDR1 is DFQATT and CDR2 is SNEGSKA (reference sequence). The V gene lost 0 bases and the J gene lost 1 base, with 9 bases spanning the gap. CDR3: CSARDLGQNTEAFF. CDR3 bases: TGCAGTGCTAGAGACCTGGGGCAGAACACTGAAGCTTTCTTT.

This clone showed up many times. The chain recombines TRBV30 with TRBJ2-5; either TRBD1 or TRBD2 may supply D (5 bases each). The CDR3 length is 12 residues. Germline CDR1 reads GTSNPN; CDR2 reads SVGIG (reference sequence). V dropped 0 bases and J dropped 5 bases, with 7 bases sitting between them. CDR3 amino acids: CAWSVWGETQYF. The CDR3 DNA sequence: TGTGCCTGGAGTGTATGGGGGGAGACCCAGTACTTC.

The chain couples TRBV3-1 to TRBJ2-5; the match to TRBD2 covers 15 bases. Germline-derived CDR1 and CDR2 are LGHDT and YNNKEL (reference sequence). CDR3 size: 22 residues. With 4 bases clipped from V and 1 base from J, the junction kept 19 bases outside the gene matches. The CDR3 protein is CASSRTAGTSGRLGTSQETQYF. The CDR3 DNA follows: TGTGCCAGCAGCCGTACCGCAGGGACTAGCGGGAGGCTGGGGACGTCCCAAGAGACCCAGTACTTC.

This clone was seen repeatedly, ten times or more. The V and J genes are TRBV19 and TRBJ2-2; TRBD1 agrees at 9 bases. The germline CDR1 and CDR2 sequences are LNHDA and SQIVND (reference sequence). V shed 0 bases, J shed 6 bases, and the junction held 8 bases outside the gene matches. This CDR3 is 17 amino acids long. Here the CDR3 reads CASSIETGGPLPGELFF. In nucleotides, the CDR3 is TGTGCCAGTAGTATAGAGACAGGGGGTCCCCTTCCCGGGGAGCTGTTTTTT. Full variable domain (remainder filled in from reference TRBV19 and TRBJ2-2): DGGITQSPKYLFRKEGQNVTLSCEQNLNHDAMYWYRQDPGQGLRLIYYSQIVNDFQKGDIAEGYSVSREKKESFPLTVTSAQKNPTAFYLCASSIETGGPLPGELFFGEGSRLTVL.

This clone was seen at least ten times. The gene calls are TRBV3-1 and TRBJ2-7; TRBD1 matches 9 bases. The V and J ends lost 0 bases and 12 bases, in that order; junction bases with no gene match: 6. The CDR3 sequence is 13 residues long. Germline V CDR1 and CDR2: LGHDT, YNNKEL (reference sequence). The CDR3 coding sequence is TGTGCCAGCAGCCAAGATCGAGGACAGGGGTCGTACTTC. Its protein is CASSQDRGQGSYF.

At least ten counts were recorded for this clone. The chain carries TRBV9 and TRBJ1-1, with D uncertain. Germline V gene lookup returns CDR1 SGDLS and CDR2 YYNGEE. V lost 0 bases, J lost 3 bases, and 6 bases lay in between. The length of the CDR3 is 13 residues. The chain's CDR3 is CASSVGADTEAFF. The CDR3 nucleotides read TGTGCCAGCAGCGTAGGAGCGGACACTGAAGCTTTCTTT.

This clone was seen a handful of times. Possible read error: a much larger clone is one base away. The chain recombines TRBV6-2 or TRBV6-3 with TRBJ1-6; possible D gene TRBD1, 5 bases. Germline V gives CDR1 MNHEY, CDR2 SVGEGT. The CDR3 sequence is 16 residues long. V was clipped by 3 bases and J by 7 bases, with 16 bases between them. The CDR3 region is CASSYLGGVKNSPLHF. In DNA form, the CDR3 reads TGTGCCAGCAGTTATTTAGGAGGGGTTAAAAATTCACCCCTCCACTTT.

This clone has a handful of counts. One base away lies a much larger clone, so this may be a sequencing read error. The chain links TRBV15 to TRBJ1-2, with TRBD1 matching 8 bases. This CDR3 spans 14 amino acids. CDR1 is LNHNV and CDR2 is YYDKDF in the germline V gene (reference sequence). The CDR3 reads CVTSQGALRFGYTF. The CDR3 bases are TGTGTCACCAGCCAGGGGGCGCTTAGGTTTGGCTACACCTTC.